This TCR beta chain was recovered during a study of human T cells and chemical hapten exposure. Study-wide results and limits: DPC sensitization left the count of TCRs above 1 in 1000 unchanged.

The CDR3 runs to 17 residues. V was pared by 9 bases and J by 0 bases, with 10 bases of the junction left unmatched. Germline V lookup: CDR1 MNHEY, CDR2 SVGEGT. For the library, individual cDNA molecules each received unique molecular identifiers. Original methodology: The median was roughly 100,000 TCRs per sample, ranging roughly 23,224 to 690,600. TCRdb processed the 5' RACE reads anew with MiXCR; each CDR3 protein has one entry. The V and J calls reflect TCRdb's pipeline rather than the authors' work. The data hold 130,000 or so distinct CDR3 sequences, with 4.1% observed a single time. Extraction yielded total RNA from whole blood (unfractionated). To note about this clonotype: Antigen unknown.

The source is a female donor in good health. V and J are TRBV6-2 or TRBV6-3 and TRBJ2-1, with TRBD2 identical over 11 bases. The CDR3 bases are TGTGCCAGTACCGGGCTAGCGGGGGGCCCCTCCTACAATGAGCAGTTCTTC. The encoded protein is CASTGLAGGPSYNEQFF.